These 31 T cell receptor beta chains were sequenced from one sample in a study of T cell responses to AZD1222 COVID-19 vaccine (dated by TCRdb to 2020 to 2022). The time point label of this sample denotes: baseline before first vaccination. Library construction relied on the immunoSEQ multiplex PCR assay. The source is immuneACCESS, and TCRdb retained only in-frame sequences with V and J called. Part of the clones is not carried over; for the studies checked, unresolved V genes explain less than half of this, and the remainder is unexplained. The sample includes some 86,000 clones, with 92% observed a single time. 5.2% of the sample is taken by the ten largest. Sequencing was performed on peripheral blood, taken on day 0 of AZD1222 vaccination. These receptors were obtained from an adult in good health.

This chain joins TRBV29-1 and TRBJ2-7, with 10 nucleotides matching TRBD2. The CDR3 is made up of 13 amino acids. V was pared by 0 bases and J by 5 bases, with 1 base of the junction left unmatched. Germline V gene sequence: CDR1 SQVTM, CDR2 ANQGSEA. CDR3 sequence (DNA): TGCAGCGTTGAAGAGGGGACTAGCGACGAGCAGTACTTC. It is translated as CSVEEGTSDEQYF.

The CDR3 loop reads CASSFYIDLNTGELFF. Written as DNA, the CDR3 is TGTGCCAGCAGCTTCTATATAGACTTGAACACCGGGGAGCTGTTTTTT. The chain couples TRBV7-8 to TRBJ2-2; D is undetermined. The V end was cut by 3 bases, the J end by 1 base, with 12 bases between. The CDR3 is made up of 16 amino acids. The germline CDR1 and CDR2 sequences are SGHVS and FQNEAQ.

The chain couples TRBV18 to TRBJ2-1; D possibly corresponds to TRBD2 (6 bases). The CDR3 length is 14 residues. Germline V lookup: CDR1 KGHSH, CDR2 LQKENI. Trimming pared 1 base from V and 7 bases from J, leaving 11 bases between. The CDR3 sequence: CASSPQSGRNEQFF. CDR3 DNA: TGTGCCAGCTCACCACAATCGGGGAGGAATGAGCAGTTCTTC.

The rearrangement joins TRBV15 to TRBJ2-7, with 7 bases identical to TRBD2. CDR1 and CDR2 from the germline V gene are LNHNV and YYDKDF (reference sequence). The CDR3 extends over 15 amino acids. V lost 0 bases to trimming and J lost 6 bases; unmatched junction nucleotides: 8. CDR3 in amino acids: CATSRDKAGAGEQYF. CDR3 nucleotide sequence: TGTGCCACCAGCAGAGATAAGGCGGGAGCGGGCGAGCAGTACTTC.

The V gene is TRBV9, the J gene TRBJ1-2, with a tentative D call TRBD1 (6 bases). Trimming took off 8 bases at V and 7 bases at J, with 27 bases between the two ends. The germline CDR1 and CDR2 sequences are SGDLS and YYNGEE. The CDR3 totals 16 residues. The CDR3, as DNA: TGTGCCAGACATCTCGGGACAAGGTTTGGGGGAAGTGGCTACACCTTC. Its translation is CARHLGTRFGGSGYTF.

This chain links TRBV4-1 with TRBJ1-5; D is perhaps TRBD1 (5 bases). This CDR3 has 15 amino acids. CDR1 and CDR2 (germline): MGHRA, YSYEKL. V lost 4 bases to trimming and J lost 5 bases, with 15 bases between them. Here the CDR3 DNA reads TGCGCCAGCAGCCCCCAGCCAGGGAACGATCAGCCCCAGCATTTT. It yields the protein CASSPQPGNDQPQHF.

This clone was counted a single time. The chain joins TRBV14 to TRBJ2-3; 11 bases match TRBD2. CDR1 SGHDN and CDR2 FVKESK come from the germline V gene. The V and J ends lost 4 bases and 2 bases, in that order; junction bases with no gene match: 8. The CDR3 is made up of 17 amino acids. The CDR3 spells CASSLELAGAPTDTQYF. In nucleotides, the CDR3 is TGTGCCAGCAGCCTCGAACTAGCGGGAGCCCCCACAGATACGCAGTATTTT.

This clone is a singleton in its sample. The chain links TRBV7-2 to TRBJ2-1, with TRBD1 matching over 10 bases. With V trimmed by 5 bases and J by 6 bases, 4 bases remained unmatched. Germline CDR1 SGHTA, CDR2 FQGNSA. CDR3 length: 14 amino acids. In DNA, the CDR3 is TGTGCCAGCAGCCCAGGACAGGGGGGCAATGAGCAGTTCTTC. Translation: CASSPGQGGNEQFF.

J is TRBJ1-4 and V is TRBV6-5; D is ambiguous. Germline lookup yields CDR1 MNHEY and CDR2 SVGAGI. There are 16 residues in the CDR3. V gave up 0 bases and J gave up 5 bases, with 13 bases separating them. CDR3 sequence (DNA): TGTGCCAGCAGTTACTCGTCAAGGCCCCGGAATGAAAAACTGTTTTTT. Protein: CASSYSSRPRNEKLFF.

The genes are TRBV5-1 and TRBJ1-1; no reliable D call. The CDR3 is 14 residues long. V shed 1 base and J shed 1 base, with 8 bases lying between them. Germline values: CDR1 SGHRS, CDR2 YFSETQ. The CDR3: CASSLIRANTEAFF. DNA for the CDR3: TGCGCCAGCAGCTTGATTAGGGCGAACACTGAAGCTTTCTTT.

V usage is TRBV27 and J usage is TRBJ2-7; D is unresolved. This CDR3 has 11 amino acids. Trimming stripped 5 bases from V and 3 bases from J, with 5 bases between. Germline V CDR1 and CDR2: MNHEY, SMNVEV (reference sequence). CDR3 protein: CASSDDYEQYF. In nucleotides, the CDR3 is TGTGCCAGCAGTGACGACTACGAGCAGTACTTC.

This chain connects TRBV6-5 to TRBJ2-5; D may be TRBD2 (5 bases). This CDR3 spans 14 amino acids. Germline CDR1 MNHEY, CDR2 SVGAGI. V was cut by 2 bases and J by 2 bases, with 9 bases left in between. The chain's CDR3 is CASSYDYRQETQYF. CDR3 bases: TGTGCCAGCAGTTACGACTACCGGCAAGAGACCCAGTACTTC.

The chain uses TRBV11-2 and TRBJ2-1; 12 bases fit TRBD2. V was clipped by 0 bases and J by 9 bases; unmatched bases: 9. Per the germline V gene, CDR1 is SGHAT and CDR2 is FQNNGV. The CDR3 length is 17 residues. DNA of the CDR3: TGTGCCAGCAGCTTAGATCGGGCTAGCGGGAGGGCCGGTGAGCAGTTCTTC. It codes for CASSLDRASGRAGEQFF.

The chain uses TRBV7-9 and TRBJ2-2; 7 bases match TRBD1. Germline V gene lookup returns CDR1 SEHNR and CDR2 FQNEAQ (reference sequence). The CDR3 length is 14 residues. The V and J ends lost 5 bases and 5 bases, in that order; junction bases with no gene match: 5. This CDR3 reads CASSTRQGTGELFF. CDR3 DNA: TGTGCCAGCAGCACTAGACAGGGAACCGGGGAGCTGTTTTTT.

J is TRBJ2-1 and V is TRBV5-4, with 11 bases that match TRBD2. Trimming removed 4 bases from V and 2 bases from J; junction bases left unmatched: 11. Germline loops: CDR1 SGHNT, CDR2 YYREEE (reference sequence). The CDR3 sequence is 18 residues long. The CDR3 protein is CASSLPTSGTRAYNEQFF. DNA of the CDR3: TGTGCCAGCAGCCTACCGACTAGCGGGACAAGGGCCTACAATGAGCAGTTCTTC.

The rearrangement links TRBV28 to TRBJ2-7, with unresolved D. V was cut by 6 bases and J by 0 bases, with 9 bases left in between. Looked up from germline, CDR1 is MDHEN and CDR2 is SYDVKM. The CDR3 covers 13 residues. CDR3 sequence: CASSRALSYEQYF. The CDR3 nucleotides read TGTGCCAGCAGCCGCGCCCTCTCCTACGAGCAGTACTTC. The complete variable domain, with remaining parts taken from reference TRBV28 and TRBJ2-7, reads DVKVTQSSRYLVKRTGEKVFLECVQDMDHENMFWYRQDPGLGLRLIYFSYDVKMKEKGDIPEGYSVSREKKERFSLILESASTNQTSMYLCASSRALSYEQYFGPGTRLTVT.

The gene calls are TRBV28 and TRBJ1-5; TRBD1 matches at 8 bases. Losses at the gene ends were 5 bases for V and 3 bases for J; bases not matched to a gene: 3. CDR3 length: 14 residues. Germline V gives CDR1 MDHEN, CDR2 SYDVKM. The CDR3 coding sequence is TGTGCCAGCAGTCAGACAGGGGACAATCAGCCCCAGCATTTT. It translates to CASSQTGDNQPQHF.

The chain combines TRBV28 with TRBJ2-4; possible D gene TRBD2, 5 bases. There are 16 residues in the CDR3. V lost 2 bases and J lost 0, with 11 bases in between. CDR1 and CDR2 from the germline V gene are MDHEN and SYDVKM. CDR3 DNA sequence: TGTGCCAGCAGTTTAGGAGGTTTTGGAGCCAAAAACATTCAGTACTTC. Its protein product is CASSLGGFGAKNIQYF. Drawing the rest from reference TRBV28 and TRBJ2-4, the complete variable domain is DVKVTQSSRYLVKRTGEKVFLECVQDMDHENMFWYRQDPGLGLRLIYFSYDVKMKEKGDIPEGYSVSREKKERFSLILESASTNQTSMYLCASSLGGFGAKNIQYFGAGTRLSVL.

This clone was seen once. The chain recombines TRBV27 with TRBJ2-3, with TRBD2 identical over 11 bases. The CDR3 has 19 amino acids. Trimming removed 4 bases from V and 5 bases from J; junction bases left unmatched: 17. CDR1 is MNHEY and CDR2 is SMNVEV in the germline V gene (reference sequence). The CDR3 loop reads CASSSFGGLAGGPGDTQYF. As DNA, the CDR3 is TGTGCCAGCAGTTCCTTCGGGGGGTTAGCGGGAGGGCCCGGAGATACGCAGTATTTT.

The CDR3 region has the DNA TGTGCCAGCAGCTTTAGGGGGACAGGCTACGAGCAGTACTTC. Translated: CASSFRGTGYEQYF. The chain uses TRBV7-9 and TRBJ2-7; 8 nucleotides align to TRBD1. The V segment lost 3 bases and the J segment 3 bases; nucleotides outside the gene matches: 4. This CDR3 has 14 amino acids. Per germline, CDR1 SEHNR and CDR2 FQNEAQ (reference sequence).

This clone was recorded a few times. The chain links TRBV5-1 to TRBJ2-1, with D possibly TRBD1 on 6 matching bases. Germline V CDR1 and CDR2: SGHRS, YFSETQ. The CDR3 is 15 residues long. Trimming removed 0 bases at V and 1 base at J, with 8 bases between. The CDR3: CASSLVQGSYNEQFF. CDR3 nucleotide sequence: TGCGCCAGCAGCTTGGTGCAGGGGTCCTACAATGAGCAGTTCTTC.

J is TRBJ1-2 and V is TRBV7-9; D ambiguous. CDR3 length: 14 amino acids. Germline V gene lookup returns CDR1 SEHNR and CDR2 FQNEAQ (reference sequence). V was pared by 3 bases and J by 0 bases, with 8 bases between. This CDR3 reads CASSFPAANYGYTF. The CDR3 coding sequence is TGTGCCAGCAGCTTTCCAGCAGCTAACTATGGCTACACCTTC.

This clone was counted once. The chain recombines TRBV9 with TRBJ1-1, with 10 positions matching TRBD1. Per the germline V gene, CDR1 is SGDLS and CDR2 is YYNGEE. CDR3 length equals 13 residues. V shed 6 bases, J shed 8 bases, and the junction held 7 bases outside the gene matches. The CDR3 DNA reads TGTGCCAGCAACACCGGGACAGGGGCCGAAGCTTTCTTT. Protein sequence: CASNTGTGAEAFF.

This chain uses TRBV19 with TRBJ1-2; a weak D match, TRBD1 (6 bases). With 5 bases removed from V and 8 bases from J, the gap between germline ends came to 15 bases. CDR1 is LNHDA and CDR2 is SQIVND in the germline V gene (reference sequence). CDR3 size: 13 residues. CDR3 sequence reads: CASSHRTDEGYTF. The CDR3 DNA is TGTGCCAGTAGTCACCGGACAGATGAAGGCTACACCTTC.

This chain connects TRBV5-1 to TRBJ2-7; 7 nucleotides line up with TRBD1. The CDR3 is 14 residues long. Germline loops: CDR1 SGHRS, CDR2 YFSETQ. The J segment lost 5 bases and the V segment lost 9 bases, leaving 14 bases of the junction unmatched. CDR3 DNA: TGCGCCACCAGAAACCCGACAGGGTTCCACGAGCAGTACTTC. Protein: CATRNPTGFHEQYF. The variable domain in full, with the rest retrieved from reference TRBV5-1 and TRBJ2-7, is KAGVTQTPRYLIKTRGQQVTLSCSPISGHRSVSWYQQTPGQGLQFLFEYFSETQRNKGNFPGRFSGRQFSNSRSEMNVSTLELGDSALYLCATRNPTGFHEQYFGPGTRLTVT.

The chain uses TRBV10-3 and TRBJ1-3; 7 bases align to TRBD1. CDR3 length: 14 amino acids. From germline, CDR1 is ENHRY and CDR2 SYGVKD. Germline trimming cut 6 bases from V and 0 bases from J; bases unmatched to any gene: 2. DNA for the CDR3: TGTGCCATCAGACAGGGGTACTCTGGAAACACCATATATTTT. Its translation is CAIRQGYSGNTIYF.

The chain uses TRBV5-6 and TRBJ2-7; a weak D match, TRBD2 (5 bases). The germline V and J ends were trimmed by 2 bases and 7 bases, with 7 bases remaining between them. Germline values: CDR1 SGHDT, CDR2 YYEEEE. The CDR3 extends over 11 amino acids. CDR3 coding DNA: TGTGCCAGCAGCTTTAGCGCAGAGCAGTACTTC. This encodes CASSFSAEQYF.

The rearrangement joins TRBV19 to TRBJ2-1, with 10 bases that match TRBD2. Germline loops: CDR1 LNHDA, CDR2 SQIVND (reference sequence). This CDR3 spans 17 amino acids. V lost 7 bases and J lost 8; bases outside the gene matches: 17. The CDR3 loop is CASKVASGSLLGDEQFF. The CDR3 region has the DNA TGTGCCAGTAAAGTGGCTAGCGGGAGCCTATTAGGCGATGAGCAGTTCTTC.

This CDR3 is CASSPYTGELFF. In DNA, the CDR3 is TGTGCCAGCAGTCCTTACACCGGGGAGCTGTTTTTT. The chain couples TRBV27 to TRBJ2-2; D is ambiguous. The CDR3 extends over 12 amino acids. Deletions cut 5 bases from V and 3 bases from J, with 4 bases between. Germline lookup yields CDR1 MNHEY and CDR2 SMNVEV (reference sequence).

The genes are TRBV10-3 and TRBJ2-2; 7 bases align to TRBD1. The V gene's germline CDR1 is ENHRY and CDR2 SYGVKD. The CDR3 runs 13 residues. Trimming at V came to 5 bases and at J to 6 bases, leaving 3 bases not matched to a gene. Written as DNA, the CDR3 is TGTGCCATCAGTAAGGGACAGCCCGGGGAGCTGTTTTTT. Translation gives CAISKGQPGELFF.

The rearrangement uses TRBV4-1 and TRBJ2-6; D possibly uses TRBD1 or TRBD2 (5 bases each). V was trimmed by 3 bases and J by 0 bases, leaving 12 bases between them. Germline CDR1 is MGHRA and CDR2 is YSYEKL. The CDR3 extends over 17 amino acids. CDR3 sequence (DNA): TGCGCCAGCAGCCAGGGGACGTTCGTCTCTGGGGCCAACGTCCTGACTTTC. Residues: CASSQGTFVSGANVLTF.